This record covers a single T cell receptor beta chain. The germline gives CDR1 MNHEY, CDR2 SMNVEV (reference sequence). V trimming: 7 bases; J trimming: 4 bases; junction bases outside the gene matches: 16. CDR3 length: 16 residues. This sample is drawn from a study of blood T cells in healthy people across ages. A second PCR of roughly 7 to 11 cycles used a sample-barcoded 5' primer and a J-beta primer mix. TCRdb used MiXCR to reprocess the 5' RACE reads, holding one entry per CDR3 protein. This table has roughly 1.5 million distinct CDR3 sequences, approximately 42% appearing once. The receptor's source is a woman aged 18-35 years in good health. The chain combines TRBV27 with TRBJ2-7; 7 positions agree with TRBD2. Source material: blood. CDR3 sequence reads: CASTNTAGLVWYEQYF. DNA for the CDR3: TGTGCCAGCACAAATACCGCAGGACTAGTTTGGTACGAGCAGTACTTC.